This T cell receptor beta chain was retrieved from a study of blood T cell repertoires in COVID-19. The overall study: There were acute and convalescent COVID-19 samples, and they came from the United States, Italy and Spain. In each case, the material was cDNA or gDNA derived from T cells, B-cell-depleted T cells, or PBMCs.

Only in-frame clones appear in the TCRdb table, and some are missing; sequencing was by immunoSEQ multiplex PCR. This table has 200,000 to 250,000 clones, more than 75% appearing once. The CDR3 totals 19 residues. V lost 6 bases and J lost 2; bases outside the gene matches: 11. Germline lookup yields CDR1 MDHEN and CDR2 SYDVKM. This receptor was identified in a man aged 55 to 70 with acute or convalescent COVID-19. The chain employs TRBV28 and TRBJ2-1; 15 bases line up with TRBD2. The specimen was peripheral blood. DNA of the CDR3: TGTGCCAGCAGGTCCGGGGGACTAGCGGGGGGAGAAGCCTACAATGAGCAGTTCTTC. It is translated as CASRSGGLAGGEAYNEQFF.